This record looks at one TCR beta chain sequence and its context. The read stops 3 residues short of the end of the CDR3; the missing end is completed from the germline J gene. Trimming removed 5 bases from V and 3 bases from J; junction bases left unmatched: 3. This CDR3 has 14 amino acids. Germline values: CDR1 LNHDA, CDR2 SQIVND (reference sequence). The sample comes from a study of T cells in women clearing cervical HPV infection. Study background: Control women cleared a single incident HPV16 infection within 12 months.

immunoSEQ multiplex PCR used an average of approximately 1,300 ng genomic DNA. Profiling relied on immunoSEQ multiplex PCR, and the TCRdb table lists in-frame clones only, not all of them. The sample totals around 35,000 clones. The receptor was isolated from a woman between 18 and 70 years old with a cervical HPV16 infection that either progressed to CIN3+ or cleared (not recorded which). The sequenced sample consisted of blood buffy coat. J is TRBJ2-1 and V is TRBV19; TRBD2 agrees at 8 bases. The CDR3 bases that were read are TGTGCCAGTAGTCCGGGACTAGTCTACAATGAG. Amino acid sequence: CASSPGLVYNE. The entire CDR3 reads CASSPGLVYNEQFF. The entire variable domain, with the rest obtained from reference TRBV19 and TRBJ2-1, is as follows: DGGITQSPKYLFRKEGQNVTLSCEQNLNHDAMYWYRQDPGQGLRLIYYSQIVNDFQKGDIAEGYSVSREKKESFPLTVTSAQKNPTAFYLCASSPGLVYNEQFFGPGTRLTVL.